This T cell receptor beta chain was recovered during a study of post-analysis software for immune sequencing data. Broader study findings: Patients carried 4 or 5 TRBV segments more frequently than controls did, and TRBV5-6, TRBV5-1 and TRBV20-1 were among them. Controls showed significantly higher normalized Chao1 diversity than did multiple sclerosis patients.

Incorporated into the TCR beta cDNA libraries were unique molecular identifiers, which served to reduce PCR and sequencing biases. A single record per CDR3 protein comes from TCRdb applying MiXCR to the PCR reads. The profile shows about 800,000 distinct CDR3 sequences, approximately 30% of them singletons. This clonotype has more than one count but fewer than ten. Its specificity is unknown. In germline, CDR1 is SGHRS, CDR2 YFSETQ. The CDR3 is 13 amino acids. The J segment lost 9 bases and the V segment lost 4 bases, leaving 8 bases of the junction unmatched. The clonotype comes from a girl under 18 with multiple sclerosis. The sample was blood. The J gene is TRBJ2-3, the V gene TRBV5-1, with TRBD1 matching over 7 bases. CDR3 region: CASSPGDSETQYF. The DNA for the CDR3 is TGCGCCAGCAGCCCCGGGGACAGTGAGACGCAGTATTTT.